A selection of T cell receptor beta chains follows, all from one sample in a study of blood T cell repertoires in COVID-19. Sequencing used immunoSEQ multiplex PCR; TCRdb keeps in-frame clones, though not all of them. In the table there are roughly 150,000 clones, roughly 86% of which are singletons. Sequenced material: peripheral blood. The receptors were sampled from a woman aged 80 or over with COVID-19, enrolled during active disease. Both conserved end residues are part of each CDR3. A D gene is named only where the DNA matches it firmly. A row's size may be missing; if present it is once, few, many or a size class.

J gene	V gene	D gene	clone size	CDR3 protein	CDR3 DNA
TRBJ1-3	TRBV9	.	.	CASSARHSSGNTIYF	TGTGCCAGCAGCGCAAGACATAGCTCTGGAAACACCATATATTTT
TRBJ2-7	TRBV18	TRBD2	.	CASSPPGLGEQYF	TGTGCCAGCTCACCCCCGGGACTAGGCGAGCAGTACTTC
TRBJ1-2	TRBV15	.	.	CATSGLGTLDGYTF	TGTGCCACCAGCGGGTTGGGGACACTTGATGGCTACACCTTC
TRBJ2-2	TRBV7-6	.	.	CASSFGGVNTGELFF	TGTGCCAGCAGCTTCGGCGGGGTCAACACCGGGGAGCTGTTTTTT
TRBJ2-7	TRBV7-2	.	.	CASSLTGVIYEQYF	TGTGCCAGCAGCCTCACAGGAGTCATTTACGAGCAGTACTTC
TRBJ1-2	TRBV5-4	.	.	CASSLGGGFNYGYTF	TGTGCCAGCAGCTTGGGCGGGGGATTTAACTATGGCTACACCTTC
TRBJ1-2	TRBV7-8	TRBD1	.	CASSLNRDSNYGYTF	TGTGCCAGCAGCCTCAATCGGGACAGTAACTATGGCTACACCTTC
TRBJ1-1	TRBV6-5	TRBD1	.	CASSMTGLNTEAFF	TGTGCCAGCTCAATGACAGGGTTGAACACTGAAGCTTTCTTT
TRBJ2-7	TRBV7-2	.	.	CASSLVADRTYEQYF	TGTGCCAGCAGCTTAGTCGCAGACAGAACCTACGAGCAGTACTTC
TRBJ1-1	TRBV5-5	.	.	CASSLVRDTGAFF	TGTGCCAGCAGCTTGGTTCGGGACACGGGGGCTTTCTTT
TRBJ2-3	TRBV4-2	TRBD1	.	CASSQLGQGDLTDTQYF	TGTGCCAGCAGCCAACTCGGACAGGGCGACCTCACAGATACGCAGTATTTT
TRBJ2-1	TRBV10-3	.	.	CAISPLDNEQFF	TGTGCCATCAGTCCACTAGACAATGAGCAGTTCTTC
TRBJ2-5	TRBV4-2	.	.	CASSLEGAGRYETQYF	TGTGCCAGCAGCCTTGAGGGAGCAGGACGGTATGAGACCCAGTACTTC
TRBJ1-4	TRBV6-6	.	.	CASSYIGSGKLFF	TGTGCCAGCAGTTACATAGGGAGTGGAAAACTGTTTTTT
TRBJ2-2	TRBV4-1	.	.	CASSRTGTTGELFF	TGCGCCAGCAGCCGAACAGGGACCACCGGGGAGCTGTTTTTT
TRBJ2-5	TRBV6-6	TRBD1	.	CASSKLVTGGTETQYF	TGTGCCAGCAGTAAGTTGGTGACAGGGGGCACGGAGACCCAGTACTTC
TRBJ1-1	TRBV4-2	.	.	CASSQVTRKNTEAFF	TGTGCCAGCAGCCAAGTAACGCGGAAGAACACTGAAGCTTTCTTT
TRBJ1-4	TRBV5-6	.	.	CASSLAQSTNEKLFF	TGTGCCAGCAGCTTGGCGCAGTCAACTAATGAAAAACTGTTTTTT
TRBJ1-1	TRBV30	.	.	CAWSDRDIEAFF	TGTGCCTGGAGTGACCGGGACATAGAAGCTTTCTTT
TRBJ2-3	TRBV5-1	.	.	CASSLAYGRSSDTQYF	TGCGCCAGCAGCTTGGCCTACGGGAGAAGCTCAGATACGCAGTATTTT
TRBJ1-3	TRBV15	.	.	CATSIQGSGNTIYF	TGTGCCACCAGCATACAGGGCTCTGGAAACACCATATATTTT
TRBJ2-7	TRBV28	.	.	CASSFRLPDYEQYF	TGTGCCAGCAGTTTTAGACTCCCTGACTACGAGCAGTACTTC
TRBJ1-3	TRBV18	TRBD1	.	CASSHTGQGNGNTIYF	TGTGCCAGCTCACACACGGGACAGGGGAATGGAAACACCATATATTTT
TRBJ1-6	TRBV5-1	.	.	CASSEGVSGSPLHF	TGCGCCAGCAGCGAGGGGGTTTCGGGGTCACCCCTCCACTTT
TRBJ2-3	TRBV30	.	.	CAWSDRAGYDTDTQYF	TGTGCCTGGAGCGACAGGGCGGGGTATGACACAGATACGCAGTATTTT
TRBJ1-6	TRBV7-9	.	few	CASSSPGVTSPLHF	TGTGCCAGCAGCTCCCCGGGAGTTACTTCACCCCTCCACTTT
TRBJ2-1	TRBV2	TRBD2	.	CASSVASGDNEQFF	TGTGCCAGCAGTGTGGCTAGCGGGGACAATGAGCAGTTCTTC
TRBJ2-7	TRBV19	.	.	CASSIALRTEPYEQYF	TGTGCCAGTAGTATAGCCCTACGGACTGAGCCCTACGAGCAGTACTTC
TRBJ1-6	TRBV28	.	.	CASSPQGGGSPLHF	TGTGCCAGCAGCCCACAGGGAGGGGGTTCACCCCTCCACTTT
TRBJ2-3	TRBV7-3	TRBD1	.	CASRLTGGPDTQYF	TGTGCCAGCAGACTAACAGGGGGACCAGATACGCAGTATTTT
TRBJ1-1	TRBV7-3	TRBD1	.	CASSSAGGQYTEAFF	TGTGCCAGCAGCTCCGCAGGGGGCCAGTACACTGAAGCTTTCTTT
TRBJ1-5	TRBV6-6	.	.	CASSYSFREVNQPQHF	TGTGCCAGCAGTTACTCCTTCAGGGAGGTTAATCAGCCCCAGCATTTT
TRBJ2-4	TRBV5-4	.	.	CASSLQGSKNIQYF	TGTGCCAGCAGTTTACAGGGTTCCAAAAACATTCAGTACTTC